These 4 T cell receptor beta chains were sequenced from one sample in a study of vaccination effects on CD4 cells after COVID-19 (dated by TCRdb to the early 2020s). The library was generated by the immunoSEQ multiplex PCR assay. Sourced from immuneACCESS, this table was stored by TCRdb with only in-frame sequences that have V and J called. A share of the clones is absent; for the studies checked, an unresolved V gene accounts for under half, and the remainder has no known explanation. A total of around 15,000 clones appear in this sample, around 80% of them only once. Around 21% of the sample is taken by the ten largest. In the ViraFEST assay, PBMC were stimulated with viral peptide pools, and antigen-specific CD4+ T cell clonotypes were then identified by expansion using TCR sequencing. After less than eleven days of culture, CD4+ T cells were isolated with the EasySep CD4+ T cell isolation kit. PCR-confirmed SARS-CoV-2 infection had occurred in convalescent patients between March and December 2020, before the Alpha, Beta and Delta variants emerged in the United States. Each participant got two doses of an mRNA SARS-CoV-2 vaccine, either BNT162b2 or mRNA-1273.

Which antigens these TCRs recognize remains unknown. The source was CD4+ T cells from PBMCs cultured with SARS-CoV-2 spike peptides, collected after COVID-19 vaccination. The cell subset or site label on this specimen signifies: SARS-CoV-2 spike overlapping peptide pool stimulation. The receptors were gathered from a human donor who had a prior SARS-CoV-2 infection.

This clone came up once. This sequence joins TRBV27 and TRBJ2-2; TRBD2 matches at 9 bases. Unmatched junction bases numbered 10, after V lost 6 bases and J lost 2 bases. The CDR3 extends over 17 amino acids. Per germline, CDR1 MNHEY and CDR2 SMNVEV (reference sequence). CDR3 bases: TGTGCCAGCAGAAGAAATAGCGGGGGCCATAACACCGGGGAGCTGTTTTTT. It yields the protein CASRRNSGGHNTGELFF.

This CDR3 reads CASSQDPGAYTEAFF. DNA of the CDR3: TGCGCCAGCAGCCAAGATCCGGGGGCGTACACTGAAGCTTTCTTT. This chain uses TRBV4-1 with TRBJ1-1; the D gene is possibly TRBD1 (6 bases). Germline V CDR1 and CDR2: MGHRA, YSYEKL. The CDR3 is 15 amino acids. The V gene lost 0 bases and the J gene lost 3 bases, with 11 bases spanning the gap.

This chain links TRBV6-5 with TRBJ2-5; 8 nucleotides line up with TRBD1. The J segment lost 7 bases and the V segment lost 5 bases, leaving 9 bases of the junction unmatched. From germline, CDR1 is MNHEY and CDR2 SVGAGI. The CDR3 covers 14 residues. CDR3 residues: CASSLTPGQATQYF. The DNA of the CDR3 is TGTGCCAGCAGTCTAACACCGGGACAGGCGACCCAGTACTTC.

The chain combines TRBV24-1 with TRBJ2-7; D may be TRBD1 (5 bases). The length of the CDR3 is 17 residues. The germline V and J ends were trimmed by 8 bases and 5 bases, with 27 bases remaining between them. Germline CDR1 and CDR2: KGHDR and SFDVKD. The CDR3 protein is CATKRGIVQGPSDEQYF. The CDR3, as DNA: TGTGCCACCAAAAGAGGTATCGTTCAGGGCCCCTCAGACGAGCAGTACTTC.